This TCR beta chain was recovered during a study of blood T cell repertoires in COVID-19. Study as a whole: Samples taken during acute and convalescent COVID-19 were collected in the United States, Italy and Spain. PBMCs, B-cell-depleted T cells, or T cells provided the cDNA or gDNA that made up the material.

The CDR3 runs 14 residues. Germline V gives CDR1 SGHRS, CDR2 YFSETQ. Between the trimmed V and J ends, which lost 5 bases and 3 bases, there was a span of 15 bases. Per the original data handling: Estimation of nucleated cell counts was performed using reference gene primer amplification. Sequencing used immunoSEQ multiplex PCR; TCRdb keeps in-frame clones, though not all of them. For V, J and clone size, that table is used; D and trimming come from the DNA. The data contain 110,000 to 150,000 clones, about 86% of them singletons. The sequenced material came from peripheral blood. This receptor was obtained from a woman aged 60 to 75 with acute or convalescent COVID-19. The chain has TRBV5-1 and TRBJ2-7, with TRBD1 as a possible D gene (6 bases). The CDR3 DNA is TGCGCCAGCAGTTCTGTGACAGGTTTCTACGAGCAGTACTTC. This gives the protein CASSSVTGFYEQYF.